A selection of T cell receptor beta chains follows, all from one sample in a study of CD8 T cells in Susac syndrome. TCRdb re-derived calls from the immunoSEQ multiplex PCR reads in MiXCR, one entry per CDR3 protein. This repertoire shows some 120,000 distinct CDR3 sequences, more than 90% found once; its top ten account for 0.09% to 0.15%. Sequenced input: CD4+ T cells from PBMCs. The receptors come from a human donor in good health. CDR3s include the opening cysteine and the closing phenylalanine or tryptophan. Each record gives: D gene, J gene, clone size, V gene, CDR3 length, CDR3 protein, CDR3 DNA. The D gene is left open where the match is weak. Expanded clones are given a class, and other clones once, few, many or no size at all.

TRBD2 TRBJ2-7 once TRBV23-1 12 CASGEGPYEQYF TGCGCCAGCGGGGAGGGACCCTACGAGCAGTACTTC
. TRBJ2-2 . TRBV27 11 CASRRTGELFF TGTGCCAGCCGCCGGACAGGGGAGCTGTTTTTT
. TRBJ2-7 . TRBV6-5 13 CASSYLADYEQYF TGTGCCAGCAGTTACTTAGCAGACTACGAGCAGTACTTC
TRBD1 TRBJ2-7 . TRBV28 15 CASIPTGTGPYEQYF TGTGCCAGCATCCCCACCGGGACAGGGCCTTACGAGCAGTACTTC
TRBD1 TRBJ2-7 . TRBV5-5 15 CASSLEGTGRHEQYF TGTGCCAGCAGCTTGGAGGGGACAGGCCGGCACGAGCAGTACTTC
TRBD1 TRBJ1-1 . TRBV7-2 15 CASSSGQFMNTEAFF TGTGCCAGCAGCTCGGGACAGTTCATGAACACTGAAGCTTTCTTT
. TRBJ1-4 . TRBV20-1 16 CSARDRMTGGRQKLFF TGCAGTGCTAGAGATAGAATGACCGGAGGAAGGCAAAAACTGTTTTTT
. TRBJ2-4 . TRBV19 15 CASSPPGGRQRGRYF TGTGCCAGTAGTCCACCCGGGGGCAGACAGCGTGGGAGGTACTTC
TRBD2 TRBJ2-1 . TRBV30 15 CAWSVSASGNPRQFF TGTGCCTGGAGTGTATCGGCTAGCGGGAACCCAAGGCAGTTCTTC
. TRBJ1-2 once TRBV27 13 CASTTQGGYGYTF TGTGCCAGCACGACCCAGGGTGGCTATGGCTACACCTTC
. TRBJ2-7 . TRBV2 12 CASSRQTYEQYF TGTGCCAGCAGTAGACAGACTTACGAGCAGTACTTC
. TRBJ2-7 . TRBV3-1 12 CASSQPAYEQYF TGTGCCAGCAGCCAACCAGCGTACGAGCAGTACTTC
. TRBJ2-7 . TRBV28 14 CASSLDGISNEQYF TGTGCCAGCAGTTTAGATGGAATAAGCAACGAGCAGTACTTC
. TRBJ2-7 . TRBV29-1 16 CSVASFGVSTSYEQYF TGCAGCGTCGCCTCCTTTGGGGTTTCTACATCCTACGAGCAGTACTTC
TRBD1 TRBJ1-1 . TRBV24-1 15 CATSDGGQGSSEAFF TGTGCCACCAGTGACGGGGGACAGGGGAGTTCTGAAGCTTTCTTT
TRBD1 TRBJ2-1 . TRBV19 13 CASSRQQGHEQFF TGTGCCAGTAGTAGACAACAGGGGCATGAGCAGTTCTTC
. TRBJ2-3 . TRBV7-9 12 CASSPSVDRQYF TGTGCCAGCAGCCCCTCCGTAGACCGGCAGTATTTT
. TRBJ1-2 . TRBV12-3/TRBV12-4 13 CASSFSVSYGYTF TGTGCCAGCAGTTTCAGCGTATCCTATGGCTACACCTTC
TRBD1 TRBJ2-1 . TRBV5-4 13 CASSLDRGTEQFF TGTGCCAGCAGCTTAGACAGGGGGACTGAGCAGTTCTTC
TRBD2 TRBJ2-2 . TRBV5-1 15 CASSGGRTNTGELFF TGCGCCAGCAGCGGCGGGAGGACGAACACCGGGGAGCTGTTTTTT
TRBD1 TRBJ2-4 . TRBV29-1 16 CSVPGQGPLAKNIQYF TGCAGCGTCCCGGGACAGGGACCACTAGCCAAAAACATTCAGTACTTC
. TRBJ1-2 . TRBV19 15 CARNRGWENNYGYTF TGTGCCAGGAATCGAGGTTGGGAAAATAACTATGGCTACACCTTC
TRBD2 TRBJ2-7 . TRBV7-2 15 CASSPRASGTHEQYF TGTGCCAGCAGCCCACGGGCTAGCGGGACCCACGAGCAGTACTTC
TRBD2 TRBJ2-7 . TRBV19 18 CASSPSRGLAGVLYEQYF TGTGCCAGTAGTCCAAGCCGGGGACTAGCGGGAGTATTGTACGAGCAGTACTTC
. TRBJ2-7 . TRBV29-1 10 CSVGVNEQYF TGCAGCGTGGGGGTAAACGAGCAGTACTTC
TRBD1 TRBJ1-2 . TRBV29-1 13 CSVGQGAFNGYTF TGCAGCGTCGGACAGGGGGCTTTTAATGGCTACACCTTC
. TRBJ1-5 once TRBV28 14 CASSPSQGTQPQHF TGTGCCAGCAGCCCCTCGCAGGGAACACAGCCCCAGCATTTT
TRBD2 TRBJ2-1 once TRBV7-2 17 CASRPRLAGGSADEQFF TGTGCCAGCAGACCGAGACTAGCGGGAGGGAGTGCGGATGAGCAGTTCTTC
TRBD1 TRBJ1-2 . TRBV5-6 13 CASSGDRESGYTF TGTGCCAGCAGCGGGGACAGAGAATCGGGCTACACCTTC
. TRBJ2-1 . TRBV3-1 15 CASSPGPGVTHEQFF TGTGCCAGCAGCCCAGGTCCCGGGGTCACACATGAGCAGTTCTTC
. TRBJ1-2 . TRBV9 13 CASSVEQYYGYTF TGTGCCAGCAGCGTAGAACAGTACTATGGCTACACCTTC
. TRBJ2-1 . TRBV4-1 15 CASSRLGSPYNEQFF TGCGCCAGCAGCCGCCTGGGGTCCCCCTACAATGAGCAGTTCTTC
. TRBJ1-1 . TRBV12-3/TRBV12-4 13 CAIPGEKNTEAFF TGTGCCATCCCGGGGGAAAAGAACACTGAAGCTTTCTTT
. TRBJ1-5 . TRBV23-1 15 CASSTRLNSNQPQHF TGCGCCAGCAGTACGAGACTGAATAGCAATCAGCCCCAGCATTTT
. TRBJ2-1 . TRBV12-3/TRBV12-4 14 CASSLGRMDNEQFF TGTGCCAGCAGTTTAGGCCGGATGGACAATGAGCAGTTCTTC
. TRBJ2-7 . TRBV27 13 CASRDHNSYEQYF TGTGCCAGCAGGGACCATAACTCCTACGAGCAGTACTTC
. TRBJ2-2 . TRBV3-1 12 CASSPGPGELFF TGTGCCAGCAGCCCGGGACCCGGGGAGCTGTTTTTT
. TRBJ2-3 . TRBV29-1 12 CSVTSGTDTQYF TGCAGCGTTACCAGCGGCACAGATACGCAGTATTTT
. TRBJ2-1 . TRBV28 12 CASGLGMYEQFF TGTGCCAGCGGCCTAGGCATGTATGAGCAGTTCTTC
TRBD1 TRBJ2-3 . TRBV6-1 15 CASRTGQGYSDTQYF TGTGCCAGCAGGACGGGACAGGGATACTCAGATACGCAGTATTTT
. TRBJ1-2 . TRBV25-1 13 CASSDGVSYGYTF TGTGCCAGCAGTGATGGGGTCTCCTATGGCTACACCTTC
TRBD2 TRBJ2-7 . TRBV6-2/TRBV6-3 13 CASSYSGGPEQYF TGTGCCAGCAGCTACTCGGGGGGGCCCGAGCAGTACTTC
. TRBJ2-1 . TRBV12-3/TRBV12-4 12 CASSLPIGEQFF TGTGCCAGCAGTTTACCAATTGGTGAGCAGTTCTTC
TRBD1 TRBJ1-1 . TRBV18 14 CASSLQGANTEAFF TGTGCCAGCTCACTTCAGGGGGCAAACACTGAAGCTTTCTTT
TRBD1 TRBJ2-1 . TRBV30 15 CAWSVGQGSSDEQFF TGTGCCTGGAGTGTGGGACAGGGGTCGTCCGATGAGCAGTTCTTC
. TRBJ2-5 . TRBV5-8 14 CASNRQRPQETQYF TGTGCCAGCAACCGACAGCGGCCCCAAGAGACCCAGTACTTC